One T cell receptor (beta chain) is described in this entry. The antigen remains unidentified. This record belongs to a study of tumor-infiltrating lymphocytes in localized non-small cell lung cancer. General study points: TCRbeta sequencing showed higher T cell infiltration in tumors than uninvolved lung.

Assay used: immunoSEQ multiplex PCR; TCRdb lists only in-frame clones, some missing. The sample lists about 15,000 clones, 75% seen once, with about 4% in the top ten. The CDR3 extends over 15 amino acids. V dropped 0 bases and J dropped 4 bases, with 7 bases sitting between them. CDR1 is WSHSY, CDR2 SAAADI, per germline. The sequencing input was lung tumor tissue. The rearrangement uses TRBV10-2 and TRBJ1-6; no clear D gene. The origin of this receptor is a human donor with non-small cell lung cancer. CDR3 sequence: CASSESSGYNSPLHF. In DNA, the CDR3 is TGCGCCAGCAGTGAGTCAAGTGGATATAATTCACCCCTCCACTTT.